This T cell receptor beta chain emerged from a study of beta chain features in type 1 diabetes. Study-level points and caveats: Among all four CD4+ subsets, Type 1 diabetes patients had TCRB CDR3s that were moderately but significantly shorter.

Germline lookup yields CDR1 GTSNPN and CDR2 SVGIG (reference sequence). The CDR3 runs 13 residues. Deletions cut 4 bases from V and 0 bases from J, with 9 bases between. The investigators reverse transcribed all of the isolated RNA, so they sequenced expressed TCRB transcripts. This table comes from immunoSEQ multiplex PCR, and its TCRdb copy is limited to in-frame clones, with some not included. The data hold 600,000 or so clones, with over 12% observed a single time. In regard to this clone: Its antigen is still unknown.

The specimen sequenced was naive CD4+ T cells from blood. This sequence was found in a man aged 18 to 30 with type 1 diabetes. J is TRBJ2-5 and V is TRBV30; TRBD1 is a possible D gene (5 bases). The CDR3 DNA follows: TGTGCCTGGACAGGGTCCCACCAAGAGACCCAGTACTTC. As protein: CAWTGSHQETQYF.